This T cell receptor beta chain comes out of a study of shared clonotypes between healthy human individuals. Study-level findings and limits: Inspection by rarefaction showed sorted-subset sequencing to be incomplete despite large depth. Larger estimated richness was generally recorded for naive subsets relative to memory subsets. For naive CD4 cells, roughly 5% of clonotypes were shared across a few donors.

V was clipped by 0 bases and J by 9 bases, with 16 bases between them. Germline V gene data show CDR1 as SGHRS and CDR2 as YFSETQ. The CDR3 has 16 residues. Each PCR replicate from the sorted subsets contained around 0.2 ug DNA, which is 30,000 or so T cell genomes. Generated by immunoSEQ multiplex PCR, the TCRdb table keeps only in-frame clones and is missing some. The data show about 960,000 clones, over 75% seen once. Details on this clone: The antigen is undetermined.

Sample: memory CD4+ T cells sorted from blood. Subset: CD45RA-negative fraction. V gene TRBV5-1 combines with J gene TRBJ1-6, with a tentative D call TRBD1 (6 bases). The source is a man in his late teens or twenties in good health. CDR3 residues: CASSLEPQGNLSPLHF. Written as DNA, the CDR3 is TGCGCCAGCAGCTTGGAACCTCAGGGGAATCTTTCACCCCTCCACTTT.